One sample yielded the 17 T cell receptor beta chains listed below, sequenced in a study of post-analysis software for immune sequencing data. The study's findings and limits: Patients used several TRBV segments, including TRBV5-6, TRBV5-1 and TRBV20-1, more often than controls.

Their antigen targets remain unknown. Every TCR beta cDNA library bore unique molecular identifiers. TCRdb itself ran the PCR reads through MiXCR, one entry per CDR3 protein. The data show 550,000 to 700,000 distinct CDR3 sequences, about 44% seen once. Sequenced sample: blood. These receptors all stem from a girl aged 10 to 17 with multiple sclerosis.

The sample holds a few counts of this clonotype. The rearrangement uses TRBV5-6 and TRBJ2-3; D may be TRBD1 or TRBD2 (5 bases each). CDR3 length: 15 amino acids. The germline V gene encodes CDR1 SGHDT and CDR2 YYEEEE. The V end lost 3 bases, the J end lost 1 base, and 12 bases lay between the germline ends. The CDR3 coding sequence is TGTGCCAGCAGCTACACCGGGGCCCGCACAGATACGCAGTATTTT. Its protein is CASSYTGARTDTQYF.

Remarks on this clonotype: Sequence at one end of the junction differs from germline and may be a read error. V is TRBV4-1 and J is TRBJ2-5; 8 bases line up with TRBD2. Germline V CDR1 and CDR2: MGHRA, YSYEKL. The CDR3 runs 14 residues. CDR3 protein: CAGSQLADQETQYF. The CDR3 region has the DNA TGCGCCGGCAGCCAACTAGCGGACCAAGAGACCCAGTACTTC.

J is TRBJ2-7 and V is TRBV7-9; D is ambiguous. The V gene's germline CDR1 is SEHNR and CDR2 FQNEAQ (reference sequence). Trimming removed 3 bases from V and 6 bases from J, with 12 bases in between. This CDR3 is built from 13 residues. Written as DNA, the CDR3 is TGTGCCAGCAGCTTGGACCTGATCGGCGAGCAGTACTTC. Its translation is CASSLDLIGEQYF.

V is TRBV7-2 and J is TRBJ2-7; 8 bases fit TRBD1. Germline CDR1 is SGHTA and CDR2 is FQGNSA. CDR3 length: 15 residues. The junction had 7 bases not matched to a gene; V was cut back by 4 bases and J by 2 bases. The DNA of the CDR3 is TGTGCCAGCAGCTCAGATGGGACAGGAGCCTACGAGCAGTACTTC. Its protein product is CASSSDGTGAYEQYF.

The J gene is TRBJ2-2, the V gene TRBV29-1, with a possible D match to TRBD2 (7 bases). From germline, CDR1 is SQVTM and CDR2 ANQGSEA. V was pared by 0 bases and J by 9 bases, with 17 bases between. CDR3 length: 15 residues. The CDR3 DNA reads as TGCAGCGTTGAAGATGGACGGGGGGCTCATAGGGAGCTGTTTTTT. Translating gives CSVEDGRGAHRELFF.

This clonotype was seen repeatedly, ten times or more. One end of the junction varies from germline; a read error may be responsible. CDR3 loop: CASRAYNEQFF. The CDR3 coding sequence is TGTGCCAGCCGCGCCTACAATGAGCAGTTCTTC. The chain is built from TRBV5-1 and TRBJ2-1, with no clear D. Per the germline V gene, CDR1 is SGHRS and CDR2 is YFSETQ. This CDR3 contains 11 residues.

The gene calls are TRBV7-9 and TRBJ1-5; D call uncertain. CDR1 SEHNR and CDR2 FQNEAQ come from the germline V gene (reference sequence). V lost 5 bases, J lost 4 bases, and 6 bases lay in between. The CDR3 extends over 12 amino acids. The CDR3 bases are TGTGCCAGCAGCCCGATGAATCAGCCCCAGCATTTT. It translates to CASSPMNQPQHF.

There are many counts of this clonotype. Germline and junction disagree at one end, which may indicate a read error. V and J are TRBV7-7 and TRBJ2-3, with 7 bases aligning to TRBD2. The germline V gene encodes CDR1 SSHAT and CDR2 FNYEAQ (reference sequence). This CDR3 has 14 amino acids. CDR3 sequence: CASSPGTTTDTQYF. For the CDR3, the DNA is TGTGCTAGCAGCCCTGGGACTACAACAGATACGCAGTATTTT.

In its sample, this clonotype was seen a few times. The chain combines TRBV12-3 or TRBV12-4 with TRBJ2-3, with a tentative D call TRBD1 (5 bases). The CDR3 covers 14 residues. V was trimmed by 8 bases and J by 6 bases, leaving 18 bases between them. CDR3 coding DNA: TGTGCCAGCCGCCCATCCCCTAGACAGGATACGCAGTATTTT. Residues: CASRPSPRQDTQYF.

The chain uses TRBV28 and TRBJ2-5; 10 bases are a match to TRBD2. The better agreement between TRBJ2-7 and the DNA end casts doubt on the J call. This CDR3 spans 15 amino acids. Germline V gives CDR1 MDHEN, CDR2 SYDVKM. The CDR3 loop is CASSLSAGGSHEQYF. The CDR3 nucleotides are TGTGCCAGCAGTTTATCAGCGGGGGGGTCCCACGAGCAGTACTTC.

This clonotype was seen a handful of times. This chain uses TRBV11-3 with TRBJ2-7; D is unclear. V was cut by 2 bases and J by 5 bases, with 4 bases left in between. CDR3 size: 11 residues. CDR1 is SGHNT and CDR2 is YENEEA in the germline V gene. The CDR3 DNA is TGTGCCAGCAGCTTATTAAACGAGCAGTACTTC. Protein product: CASSLLNEQYF. Together with reference TRBV11-3 and TRBJ2-7, the CDR3 gives the full variable domain: EAGVVQSPRYKIIEKKQPVAFWCNPISGHNTLYWYLQNLGQGPELLIRYENEEAVDDSQLPKDRFSAERLKGVDSTLKIQPAELGDSAVYLCASSLLNEQYFGPGTRLTVT.

This chain connects TRBV9 to TRBJ1-5; possibly TRBD1 for D (5 bases). The CDR3 has 14 residues. The ends were cut back, 2 bases at V and 5 bases at J, with 11 bases in the middle. Germline assignment: CDR1 SGDLS and CDR2 YYNGEE. The CDR3 loop is CASSVNLGDQPQHF. CDR3 nucleotides: TGTGCCAGCAGCGTCAATCTGGGGGATCAGCCCCAGCATTTT.

This clonotype showed up just a few times. The chain joins TRBV5-1 to TRBJ2-7, with 7 nucleotides matching TRBD1. The germline CDR1 and CDR2 sequences are SGHRS and YFSETQ. The CDR3 loop spans 15 amino acids. J lost 2 bases, V lost 2 bases, and 7 bases had no gene match. The CDR3 DNA reads as TGCGCCAGCAGCTTCGGAACCGGGACAGCCTACGAGCAGTACTTC. The encoded protein is CASSFGTGTAYEQYF.

This clonotype was seen only a few times. This chain links TRBV10-3 with TRBJ2-3; 8 bases line up with TRBD2. CDR1 and CDR2 from the germline V gene are ENHRY and SYGVKD. Trimming at V came to 0 bases and at J to 2 bases, leaving 1 base not matched to a gene. CDR3 size: 15 residues. The CDR3 is CAISESSGITDTQYF. CDR3 nucleotide sequence: TGTGCCATCAGTGAGTCTAGCGGGATCACAGATACGCAGTATTTT.

This clonotype turned up a few times. The chain recombines TRBV27 with TRBJ2-1; D not certain. V lost 1 base to trimming and J lost 0 bases, with 10 bases between them. The CDR3 totals 16 residues. Germline V gene data show CDR1 as MNHEY and CDR2 as SMNVEV (reference sequence). CDR3 loop: CASSLLIGDSYNEQFF. In nucleotides, the CDR3 is TGTGCCAGCAGTTTATTGATTGGCGACTCCTACAATGAGCAGTTCTTC.

This clonotype was counted between two and nine times. The chain carries TRBV3-1 and TRBJ2-1, with D possibly being TRBD1 (7 bases). This CDR3 is 16 amino acids long. V was cut by 4 bases and J by 2 bases, with 15 bases left in between. The V gene's germline CDR1 is LGHDT and CDR2 YNNKEL (reference sequence). CDR3 DNA sequence: TGTGCCAGCAGCCTATGGGGGGACAGCCCCTACAATGAGCAGTTCTTC. This encodes CASSLWGDSPYNEQFF.

The rearrangement joins TRBV20-1 to TRBJ2-7; tentatively, D is TRBD2 (6 bases). V was trimmed by 3 bases and J by 5 bases, leaving 11 bases between them. The length of the CDR3 is 12 residues. The germline gives CDR1 DFQATT, CDR2 SNEGSKA (reference sequence). The CDR3 here is CSARGGQDEQYF. As DNA, the CDR3 is TGCAGTGCTAGGGGAGGCCAGGACGAGCAGTACTTC.